This TCR beta chain was identified during a study of blood T cell repertoires in COVID-19. Study-level information: Specimens from acute and convalescent COVID-19 originated in the United States, Italy and Spain.

Only in-frame clones appear in the TCRdb table, and some are missing; sequencing was by immunoSEQ multiplex PCR. This repertoire shows 130,000 to 150,000 clones, over 75% found once; its top ten account for approximately 8%. In germline, CDR1 is LNHDA, CDR2 SQIVND (reference sequence). The trim removed 3 bases at V and 6 bases at J, leaving 6 bases unmatched. The CDR3 length is 14 residues. The sequence derives from a woman in her fifties or sixties with COVID-19, enrolled during active disease. The gene calls are TRBV19 and TRBJ1-2, with 8 bases aligning to TRBD1. The material sequenced was peripheral blood. CDR3 bases: TGTGCCAGTAGTATGGGTCAGGGGGCGGATGGCTACACCTTC. The encoded protein is CASSMGQGADGYTF.